The next 9 T cell receptor beta chains were all read from a single sample in a study of T cell responses to AZD1222 COVID-19 vaccine. Using immunoSEQ multiplex PCR, the repertoire was profiled, and TCRdb retains in-frame clones only, with some absent. The table shows tens of thousands of clones, with over 65% occurring only once. The sample in question was peripheral blood, obtained 28 days after the second dose of the MenACWY control vaccine. Source of these receptors: an adult who received the MenACWY meningococcal vaccine as a control.

This CDR3 reads CASSPGTQRGEAFF. CDR3 nucleotides: TGTGCCAGCAGCCCCGGGACACAACGAGGAGAGGCTTTCTTT. The V gene is TRBV6-6, the J gene TRBJ1-1; D may be TRBD1 (6 bases). Germline CDR1 is MNHNY and CDR2 is SVGAGI (reference sequence). Trimming pared 6 bases from V and 11 bases from J, leaving 22 bases between. The CDR3 covers 14 residues.

The V and J genes are TRBV18 and TRBJ2-7, with 8 bases lining up with TRBD1. V lost 6 bases to trimming and J lost 0 bases; unmatched junction nucleotides: 7. The CDR3 is made up of 15 amino acids. Germline assignment: CDR1 KGHSH and CDR2 LQKENI. The chain's CDR3 is CASSLSGGLSYEQYF. The CDR3 coding sequence is TGTGCCAGCTCTCTATCAGGGGGCCTCTCCTACGAGCAGTACTTC. Full variable domain (rest looked up from reference TRBV18 and TRBJ2-7): NAGVMQNPRHLVRRRGQEARLRCSPMKGHSHVYWYRQLPEEGLKFMVYLQKENIIDESGMPKERFSAEFPKEGPSILRIQQVVRGDSAAYFCASSLSGGLSYEQYFGPGTRLTVT.

This chain connects TRBV30 to TRBJ1-6, with a tentative D call TRBD1 (5 bases). This CDR3 spans 13 amino acids. The V end lost 1 base, the J end lost 7 bases, and 8 bases lay between the germline ends. Germline CDR1 reads GTSNPN; CDR2 reads SVGIG (reference sequence). The CDR3 protein is CAWSGGWNSPLHF. For the CDR3, the DNA is TGTGCCTGGAGTGGGGGGTGGAATTCACCCCTCCACTTT.

This sequence joins TRBV3-1 (or the pseudogene TRBV3-2) and TRBJ2-1; 11 nucleotides line up with TRBD2. Germline V CDR1 and CDR2: LGHDT, YNNKEL (reference sequence). The CDR3 has 15 amino acids. The V segment lost 4 bases and the J segment 5 bases; nucleotides outside the gene matches: 4. CDR3 in DNA: TGTGCCAGCAGCCGGAGACTAGCGGGGAACAATGAGCAGTTCTTC. The encoded protein is CASSRRLAGNNEQFF.

The gene calls are TRBV29-1 and TRBJ2-2; D unclear. From germline, CDR1 is SQVTM and CDR2 ANQGSEA. The CDR3 runs to 14 residues. Deletions cut 4 bases from V and 0 bases from J, with 9 bases between. CDR3 in DNA: TGCAGCGTTGCTGGTCCCTCGAACACCGGGGAGCTGTTTTTT. It translates to CSVAGPSNTGELFF.

J is TRBJ2-5 and V is TRBV6-5; D remains unclear. The CDR3 loop spans 14 amino acids. Trimming removed 1 base from V and 2 bases from J, with 8 bases in between. CDR1 is MNHEY, CDR2 SVGAGI, per germline. CDR3 region: CASSYLHSQETQYF. In nucleotides, the CDR3 is TGTGCCAGCAGTTACTTGCACAGTCAAGAGACCCAGTACTTC.

The rearrangement links TRBV2 to TRBJ1-4; a possible D gene is TRBD1 (6 bases). The germline V and J ends were trimmed by 7 bases and 5 bases, with 17 bases remaining between them. The germline gives CDR1 SNHLY, CDR2 FYNNEI. The CDR3 is 15 amino acids. CDR3 sequence reads: CASTLREGGNEKLFF. As DNA, the CDR3 is TGTGCCAGCACCCTAAGAGAGGGGGGGAATGAAAAACTGTTTTTT.

This clone has only one observation. V is TRBV4-2 and J is TRBJ2-2; tentatively, D is TRBD2 (6 bases). The CDR3 runs to 14 residues. The V gene's germline CDR1 is LGHNA and CDR2 YNFKEQ. Trimming removed 5 bases at V and 6 bases at J, with 13 bases between. For the CDR3, the DNA is TGTGCCAGCAGCTATAGCGGAAGTCCCGGGGAGCTGTTTTTT. It translates to CASSYSGSPGELFF.

A single count supports this clone. This chain uses TRBV7-9 with TRBJ1-2; D not certain. This CDR3 comprises 13 residues. The V end lost 4 bases, the J end lost 0 bases, and 6 bases lay between the germline ends. The germline V gene has CDR1 SEHNR and CDR2 FQNEAQ (reference sequence). The CDR3 region is CASSYTANYGYTF. CDR3 sequence (DNA): TGTGCCAGCAGCTATACCGCTAACTATGGCTACACCTTC.